These 28 T cell receptor beta chains were sequenced from one sample in a study of cytomegalovirus exposure and HLA in healthy donors. The data were produced by immunoSEQ multiplex PCR, yet TCRdb's version contains in-frame clones alone and is incomplete. The table lists 190,000 or so clones, 84% of them singletons. Sequences were obtained from PBMCs. The receptors come from a woman in her 30s in good health and CMV-seropositive.

Only a few counts were recorded for this clone. This chain links TRBV2 with TRBJ2-2, with a weak D call TRBD2 (6 bases). This CDR3 spans 13 amino acids. V dropped 8 bases and J dropped 5 bases, with 12 bases sitting between them. Per the germline V gene, CDR1 is SNHLY and CDR2 is FYNNEI. CDR3 sequence (DNA): TGTGCCAGCGGATTGGGAGGTACCGGGGAGCTGTTTTTT. Translated: CASGLGGTGELFF.

This chain links TRBV4-1 with TRBJ2-2; no clear D. The CDR3 has 15 amino acids. With 1 base removed from V and 6 bases from J, the gap between germline ends came to 12 bases. CDR1 and CDR2 (germline): MGHRA, YSYEKL. The CDR3 is CASSQGALLSGELFF. The CDR3 coding sequence is TGCGCCAGCAGCCAAGGGGCCCTACTCTCCGGGGAGCTGTTTTTT.

This clone was picked up a small number of times. V and J are TRBV11-2 and TRBJ2-5; 8 positions match TRBD2. V was clipped by 4 bases and J by 3 bases; unmatched bases: 13. This CDR3 comprises 17 residues. Germline CDR1 and CDR2: SGHAT and FQNNGV. CDR3: CASSSLSGRVGKETQYF. CDR3 in DNA: TGTGCCAGCAGCTCCCTATCCGGGAGGGTGGGAAAAGAGACCCAGTACTTC.

This chain joins TRBV5-4 and TRBJ1-2, with a weak D call TRBD1 (5 bases). Trimming pared 4 bases from V and 5 bases from J, leaving 21 bases between. There are 16 residues in the CDR3. Per germline, CDR1 SGHNT and CDR2 YYREEE (reference sequence). CDR3 DNA sequence: TGTGCCAGCAGCCCCTTCGGGGGTCCAGGGAAGTATGGCTACACCTTC. Translated, it gives CASSPFGGPGKYGYTF.

V and J are TRBV27 and TRBJ2-7, with D perhaps TRBD2 (7 bases). V was shortened by 8 bases and J by 6 bases, with 20 bases between the two germline ends. From germline, CDR1 is MNHEY and CDR2 SMNVEV (reference sequence). The CDR3 totals 14 residues. This CDR3 reads CASGGGRARREQYF. CDR3 sequence (DNA): TGTGCCAGCGGGGGGGGCAGGGCGCGTCGCGAGCAGTACTTC.

The CDR3 region has the DNA TGTGCCATCAGCCAGGGACAGGGGTGGGCAGATACGCAGTATTTT. It specifies CAISQGQGWADTQYF. This chain links TRBV10-3 with TRBJ2-3; 10 bases align to TRBD1. Trimming cost V 6 bases and J 4 bases; bases outside gene matches: 7. CDR1 ENHRY and CDR2 SYGVKD come from the germline V gene. The CDR3 is 15 amino acids.

V and J are TRBV6-1 and TRBJ2-7; 9 positions match TRBD2. This CDR3 is 13 amino acids long. The V segment lost 6 bases and the J segment 3 bases; nucleotides outside the gene matches: 3. Germline values: CDR1 MNHNS, CDR2 SASEGT. The CDR3: CASRETSGYEQYF. The DNA for the CDR3 is TGTGCCAGCAGAGAGACTAGCGGCTACGAGCAGTACTTC.

Remarks on this clone: Additional DNA sequences in this sample encode the identical CDR3. The genes are TRBV18 and TRBJ2-7; TRBD1 is a possible D gene (6 bases). V was pared by 3 bases and J by 3 bases, with 9 bases between. The V gene's germline CDR1 is KGHSH and CDR2 LQKENI. This CDR3 contains 13 residues. The CDR3 DNA is TGTGCCAGCTCACCCGGCAGGGGCTACGAGCAGTACTTC. It specifies CASSPGRGYEQYF. The complete variable domain, with remaining parts taken from reference TRBV18 and TRBJ2-7, reads NAGVMQNPRHLVRRRGQEARLRCSPMKGHSHVYWYRQLPEEGLKFMVYLQKENIIDESGMPKERFSAEFPKEGPSILRIQQVVRGDSAAYFCASSPGRGYEQYFGPGTRLTVT.

This chain joins TRBV30 and TRBJ1-2; unclear D gene. The CDR3 contains 12 residues. Germline V gene sequence: CDR1 GTSNPN, CDR2 SVGIG (reference sequence). Trimming took off 8 bases at V and 8 bases at J, with 18 bases between the two ends. Written as DNA, the CDR3 is TGTGCCCATGACAAAGCGGGCATGGGCTACACCTTC. This gives the protein CAHDKAGMGYTF.

V gene TRBV6-6 combines with J gene TRBJ2-4; 7 bases map to TRBD1. V lost 6 bases and J lost 8; bases outside the gene matches: 7. The CDR3 totals 13 residues. CDR1 is MNHNY and CDR2 is SVGAGI in the germline V gene (reference sequence). The CDR3 loop is CASRIRQGDIQYF. The CDR3 nucleotides read TGTGCCAGCAGGATCCGACAGGGAGACATTCAGTACTTC.

This clone has a handful of counts. The chain is built from TRBV5-4 and TRBJ2-3; D possibly corresponds to TRBD1 (6 bases). Trimming shortened V by 4 bases and J by 4 bases, and 13 bases separated the two germline ends. The CDR3 runs 14 residues. Germline V gene data show CDR1 as SGHNT and CDR2 as YYREEE (reference sequence). CDR3 in amino acids: CASSIPDRPDTQYF. CDR3 DNA sequence: TGTGCCAGCAGCATACCGGACAGACCAGATACGCAGTATTTT.

The J gene is TRBJ2-7, the V gene TRBV15; 9 positions agree with TRBD2. The trim removed 3 bases at V and 5 bases at J, leaving 8 bases unmatched. Germline CDR1 LNHNV, CDR2 YYDKDF (reference sequence). The length of the CDR3 is 15 residues. Written as DNA, the CDR3 is TGTGCCACCAGCAGTCGTAGCGGGAGTCCTCACGAGCAGTACTTC. Translation gives CATSSRSGSPHEQYF. Variable domain in full (rest from reference TRBV15 and TRBJ2-7): DAMVIQNPRYQVTQFGKPVTLSCSQTLNHNVMYWYQQKSSQAPKLLFHYYDKDFNNEADTPDNFQSRRPNTSFCFLDIRSPGLGDTAMYLCATSSRSGSPHEQYFGPGTRLTVT.

This clone has only one observation. The chain combines TRBV5-4 with TRBJ2-7; 7 bases are shared with TRBD1. The CDR3 sequence is 15 residues long. The J segment lost 3 bases and the V segment lost 2 bases, leaving 8 bases of the junction unmatched. Germline loops: CDR1 SGHNT, CDR2 YYREEE (reference sequence). In nucleotides, the CDR3 is TGTGCCAGCAGCTTAGAGGGGGCGGCGGTCTACGAGCAGTACTTC. Translation: CASSLEGAAVYEQYF.

V and J are TRBV2 and TRBJ2-2; 8 nucleotides match TRBD1. The V gene end was trimmed by 6 bases and the J gene end by 3 bases; junction bases not matched to a gene: 3. CDR1 and CDR2 from the germline V gene are SNHLY and FYNNEI. This CDR3 is 14 amino acids long. The DNA of the CDR3 is TGTGCCAGCAGGGTCAGGGGGCACACCGGGGAGCTGTTTTTT. This translates into CASRVRGHTGELFF.

The chain carries TRBV7-8 and TRBJ2-1, with 10 bases matching TRBD2. Germline V lookup: CDR1 SGHVS, CDR2 FQNEAQ. This CDR3 is built from 15 residues. V was pared by 0 bases and J by 9 bases, with 5 bases of the junction left unmatched. The CDR3 reads CASSLAPSGRSEQFF. The CDR3, as DNA: TGTGCCAGCAGCTTAGCACCTAGCGGGAGAAGTGAGCAGTTCTTC.

V is TRBV5-6 and J is TRBJ1-2; 8 bases agree with TRBD1. CDR1 SGHDT and CDR2 YYEEEE come from the germline V gene. This CDR3 is built from 16 residues. Germline trimming cut 6 bases from V and 0 bases from J; bases unmatched to any gene: 10. CDR3 amino acids: CASTPDRGWTNYGYTF. CDR3 sequence (DNA): TGTGCCAGCACCCCAGACAGGGGTTGGACTAACTATGGCTACACCTTC.

The chain employs TRBV28 and TRBJ1-1; D is ambiguous. The CDR3 extends over 13 amino acids. CDR1 is MDHEN, CDR2 SYDVKM, per germline. V was clipped by 2 bases and J by 0 bases, with 4 bases between them. The CDR3 loop is CASSLTVNTEAFF. CDR3 DNA: TGTGCCAGCAGTTTAACAGTGAACACTGAAGCTTTCTTT. The full variable domain, with the rest looked up from reference TRBV28 and TRBJ1-1, is DVKVTQSSRYLVKRTGEKVFLECVQDMDHENMFWYRQDPGLGLRLIYFSYDVKMKEKGDIPEGYSVSREKKERFSLILESASTNQTSMYLCASSLTVNTEAFFGQGTRLTVV.

This clone was observed a few times. This chain uses TRBV30 with TRBJ1-1; D unresolved. The V gene lost 0 bases and the J gene lost 4 bases, with 6 bases spanning the gap. The length of the CDR3 is 12 residues. The germline V gene has CDR1 GTSNPN and CDR2 SVGIG (reference sequence). CDR3 region: CAWSVILTEAFF. CDR3 coding DNA: TGTGCCTGGAGTGTAATACTCACTGAAGCTTTCTTT. Full variable domain (missing parts from reference TRBV30 and TRBJ1-1): SQTIHQWPATLVQPVGSPLSLECTVEGTSNPNLYWYRQAAGRGLQLLFYSVGIGQISSEVPQNLSASRPQDRQFILSSKKLLLSDSGFYLCAWSVILTEAFFGQGTRLTVV.

This chain connects TRBV28 to TRBJ2-7; 8 positions match TRBD2. Trimming took 6 bases from V and 7 from J; bases not matched to a gene: 5. Per the germline V gene, CDR1 is MDHEN and CDR2 is SYDVKM. The CDR3 has 12 amino acids. The CDR3 is CASSRGGWEQYF. The CDR3 DNA reads TGTGCCAGCAGCCGCGGGGGGTGGGAGCAGTACTTC.

The chain recombines TRBV19 with TRBJ2-7; 8 nucleotides agree with TRBD1. The germline gives CDR1 LNHDA, CDR2 SQIVND (reference sequence). The CDR3 has 14 residues. The V and J ends lost 5 bases and 6 bases, in that order; junction bases with no gene match: 9. The CDR3 loop reads CASSLTGEALEQYF. In DNA, the CDR3 is TGTGCCAGTAGTTTGACAGGGGAAGCACTCGAGCAGTACTTC.

The rearrangement joins TRBV27 to TRBJ2-7; a possible D gene is TRBD1 (6 bases). Germline lookup yields CDR1 MNHEY and CDR2 SMNVEV (reference sequence). Trimming cost V 8 bases and J 2 bases, with 13 bases left between them. The CDR3 covers 13 residues. The CDR3 DNA reads as TGTGCCAGCGGTCACAGGGACACCTACGAGCAGTACTTC. Its translation: CASGHRDTYEQYF.

The gene calls are TRBV6-6 and TRBJ2-2; the match to TRBD2 covers 10 bases. This CDR3 is built from 16 residues. J was trimmed by 1 base and V by 9 bases; bases with no gene match: 8. Germline V gives CDR1 MNHNY, CDR2 SVGAGI (reference sequence). In nucleotides, the CDR3 is TGTGCCAGTCTAACCGGGACTAGCGAGAACACCGGGGAGCTGTTTTTT. Translating gives CASLTGTSENTGELFF.

The chain employs TRBV2 and TRBJ2-1, with 13 bases fitting TRBD2. CDR1 and CDR2 (germline): SNHLY, FYNNEI. The CDR3 is 17 residues long. Trimming cost V 3 bases and J 9 bases; bases outside gene matches: 11. This CDR3 reads CASSDEGGLAGVGEQFF. The CDR3 coding sequence is TGTGCCAGCAGTGATGAGGGAGGACTAGCGGGAGTGGGTGAGCAGTTCTTC.

V is TRBV19 and J is TRBJ2-1; 14 bases line up with TRBD2. The V segment lost 3 bases and the J segment 6 bases; nucleotides outside the gene matches: 1. The CDR3 runs to 15 residues. Germline lookup yields CDR1 LNHDA and CDR2 SQIVND (reference sequence). The CDR3 nucleotides read TGTGCCAGTAGTATCGGACTAGCGGGAGGCAATGAGCAGTTCTTC. It encodes CASSIGLAGGNEQFF.

This clone came up a few times. V is TRBV6-5 and J is TRBJ2-5; 11 nucleotides match TRBD2. V was pared by 0 bases and J by 4 bases, with 4 bases of the junction left unmatched. Looked up from germline, CDR1 is MNHEY and CDR2 is SVGAGI. The CDR3 extends over 16 amino acids. The CDR3 loop reads CASSYSSGGDVETQYF. In DNA, the CDR3 is TGTGCCAGCAGTTACTCTAGCGGGGGGGATGTAGAGACCCAGTACTTC.

The rearrangement joins TRBV28 to TRBJ2-1; TRBD2 matches 8 bases. The CDR3 has 14 amino acids. Germline assignment: CDR1 MDHEN and CDR2 SYDVKM. J gave up 7 bases and V 2 bases, and 4 bases lay outside the gene matches. The CDR3 DNA sequence: TGTGCCAGCAGTTTAACGGGAGGGTCTAATGAGCAGTTCTTC. Translation: CASSLTGGSNEQFF.

The V gene is TRBV29-1, the J gene TRBJ1-4; the match to TRBD1 covers 7 bases. Germline V CDR1 and CDR2: SQVTM, ANQGSEA. The CDR3 runs 16 residues. V lost 1 base to trimming and J lost 1 base; unmatched junction nucleotides: 6. This CDR3 reads CSVEVGGQLTNEKLFF. The CDR3, as DNA: TGCAGCGTTGAAGTAGGGGGACAGTTAACTAATGAAAAACTGTTTTTT.

This clone was seen just once. This chain joins TRBV6-5 and TRBJ2-7, with a weak D call TRBD2 (5 bases). Germline V lookup: CDR1 MNHEY, CDR2 SVGAGI. The CDR3 is made up of 14 amino acids. V was cut by 6 bases and J by 3 bases, with 15 bases left in between. The CDR3 DNA is TGTGCCAGCAGAAACGACGGGATGGGCTACGAGCAGTACTTC. Translated: CASRNDGMGYEQYF.